This T cell receptor (beta chain) was sequenced in a study of T cells in Graves' hyperthyroidism and ophthalmopathy (dated by TCRdb to the late 2010s). Turning to the overall study: Peripheral blood samples were taken at the time of initial diagnosis, prior to any treatment. To identify TCR V-J signatures that set the groups apart, the researchers used a discovery cohort of 95 to 100 patients, made up of 43 with Graves' ophthalmopathy and 57 with stable Graves' hyperthyroidism. Prospective prediction of ophthalmopathy was tested in an independent validation cohort of 18 to 20 hyperthyroidism patients and 17 patients who later progressed to ophthalmopathy. The 75 to 100 discovery patients were randomly split 7:3 into training and test sets. In addition, the study compared T-cell repertoires in thyroid tissue and in blood from 6 or 7 Graves' hyperthyroidism patients. Following sampling, methimazole starting at 30 mg daily was given to hyperthyroidism patients, and high-dose intravenous methylprednisolone was given to ophthalmopathy patients. The paper reports TCR Vbeta CDR3 sequencing of roughly 140 peripheral blood samples: 43 ophthalmopathy, some 80 hyperthyroidism and around 17 progressor patients.

General conclusions and limits of the study: Most expanded thyroid clonotypes (frequency above 0.001) were also found in blood, which suggests that blood repertoires may mirror thyroid immune responses. No statistical method was used to fix the sample size in advance, and group allocation was not hidden from the investigators. In validation, the model predicted progression to ophthalmopathy a median of around 6.5 months before onset, with approximately 68% sensitivity and 72.22% specificity. A model built on a 13 V-J signature distinguished ophthalmopathy from stable hyperthyroidism, reaching 85% to 90% sensitivity and 81% to 83% specificity in cross-validation and 80%/75% in testing.

Stable Graves' hyperthyroidism was defined as no progression to ophthalmopathy during 18 months of follow-up. Hyperthyroidism patients were newly diagnosed, with disease duration under 2 months, and aged 18 to 65 years. Any patient with an uncontrolled infection, another autoimmune disease, pregnancy or lactation was excluded. Diagnoses were established on the basis of clinical symptoms, serum thyroxine and TRAb, thyroid ultrasound, and orbital computed tomography. PBMCs were separated from roughly 10 ml of fresh peripheral blood using Ficoll-Paque density gradient centrifugation. Total RNA was extracted with Trizol reagent, and quality was checked on an Agilent 2100 Bioanalyzer. Many counts were recorded for this clonotype. The antigen this receptor binds is unknown. Per-nucleotide qualities are absent, and no much larger clonotype sits a single base away. The TCR beta CDR3 regions were amplified from RNA transcripts. The first round of RT-PCR for the TCR CDR3 was performed with the HTBI primer set and the Qiagen OneStep RT-PCR kit. The libraries were constructed in a second round of multiplex PCR and then size-selected and purified. The libraries were sequenced on an Illumina HiSeq2000 using paired-end 100 bp reads. Processing in the source paper ran as follows. Raw data were processed with SOAPnuke, discarding reads with adapters, uncalled bases, mean Phred below 15, or no exact constant-primer or identifier match. COPE v1.2.5 was used to merge high-quality paired reads, and clonotypes were defined as unique nucleotide sequences. MiTCR v1.1 was used to align the clonotypes against IMGT TRBV, TRBD and TRBJ reference segments. The analysis was restricted to V-J combinations with a frequency above 0.0001, which together covered over 99% of the repertoires. The TCS score was defined as the ratio of F50 (clonal expansion) to E x V (chaos), calculated using BLOSUM62-based TCRdist between CDR3 peptides within each V-J. Welch's t-statistics and random forest reduced roughly 530 V-J features to roughly 13, which were used in a naive Bayes classifier (R e1071). In TCRdb, the public reads were trimmed at Q25 with fastp and aligned with MiXCR, with productive beta chains retained. All rows with the same CDR3 protein become a single entry with the most common DNA and genes. None of the V and J calls come from the authors' own analysis; TCRdb made them. A total of approximately 740,000 distinct CDR3 sequences appear in this sample, 12% to 15% of them only once. 10% to 13% of the sample comes from the top ten.

The CDR3 measures 15 amino acids from cysteine to phenylalanine. Of the read, only the CDR3 DNA is kept; its 45 bases are in frame from base 1. CDR1 KGHSH and CDR2 LQKENI were looked up in the germline V gene. V is trimmed back by 5 bases and J by 2 bases, and the junction contains 5 bases that no gene match accounts for. The TCR was taken from a woman aged 18-29 years with Graves' hyperthyroidism. The material sequenced was blood. The chain joins TRBV18 to TRBJ2-2; the junction holds 7 bases that match TRBD1. At the DNA level, the sequence is TGTGCCAGCTCATCGGGACAGCGAAACACCGGGGAGCTGTTTTTT. It codes for CASSSGQRNTGELFF.